This T cell receptor beta chain was observed in a study of human T cells and chemical hapten exposure. About the research overall: 2% DPC applied to a 2 cm by 2 cm arm area sensitized donors.

Trimming cost V 3 bases and J 3 bases, with 5 bases left between them. CDR3 length: 12 amino acids. TCRdb re-called the RACE reads through MiXCR, storing one row per CDR3 protein. The sample contains 89,000 or so distinct CDR3 sequences, about 8.5% of which appear only once. Time point specified: pre-sensitization, week 0. Treatment in this sample: therapeutic diphenylcyclopropenone sensitization with weekly scalp DPC. The rearrangement links TRBV12-3 or TRBV12-4 to TRBJ1-2; the D is unclear. Sequences were derived from whole blood, sampled in connection with sensitization to the hapten diphenylcyclopropenone (DPC). The clonotype comes from a man aged 35 to 55 with alopecia areata. Some clones in this sample may be carry-over from other donors' samples. CDR3 nucleotides: TGTGCCAGCAGTTTCCGGGACTATGGCTACACCTTC. Protein sequence: CASSFRDYGYTF.